The clone carrying this TCR beta chain appeared a few times. Its antigen is unknown. Germline V gene sequence: CDR1 MGHRA, CDR2 YSYEKL. With 2 bases removed from V and 1 base from J, the gap between germline ends came to 11 bases. CDR3 length: 15 amino acids. Researchers took RNA transcripts and amplified the TCR beta CDR3 regions from them. An initial round of RT-PCR targeting the TCR CDR3 relied on the HTBI primer set. TCRdb itself ran the multiplex PCR reads through MiXCR, one entry per CDR3 protein. Among a few hundred thousand distinct CDR3 sequences listed, 15% to 19% were seen once. Patients with uncontrolled infections, other autoimmune diseases, pregnancy or lactation were excluded. This specimen belongs to a study of T cells in Graves' hyperthyroidism and ophthalmopathy. Study-level findings and limits: Ophthalmopathy was model-predicted a median about 6 months pre-onset. Blood held most thyroid clonotypes expanded above 0.001 frequency.

This chain joins TRBV4-1 and TRBJ2-5, with D unresolved. The clonotype comes from a woman under 30 with Graves' hyperthyroidism. Sequenced input: blood. CDR3 residues: CASSQQQLSQETQYF. In DNA form, the CDR3 reads TGCGCCAGCAGCCAACAACAGCTGTCCCAAGAGACCCAGTACTTC.